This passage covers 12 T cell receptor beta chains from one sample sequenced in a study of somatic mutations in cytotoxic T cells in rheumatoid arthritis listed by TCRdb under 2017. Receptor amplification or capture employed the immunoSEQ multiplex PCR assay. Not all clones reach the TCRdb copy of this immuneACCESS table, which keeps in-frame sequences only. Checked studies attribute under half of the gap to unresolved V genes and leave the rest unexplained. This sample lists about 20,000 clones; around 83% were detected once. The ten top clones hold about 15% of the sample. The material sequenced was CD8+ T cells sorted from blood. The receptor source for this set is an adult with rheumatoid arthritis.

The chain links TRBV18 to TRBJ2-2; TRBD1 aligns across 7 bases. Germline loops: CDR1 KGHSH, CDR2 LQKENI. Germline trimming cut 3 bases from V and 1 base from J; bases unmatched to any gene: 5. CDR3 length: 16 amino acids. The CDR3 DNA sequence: TGTGCCAGCTCACCCCCCGACAGGGAGAACACCGGGGAGCTGTTTTTT. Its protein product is CASSPPDRENTGELFF.

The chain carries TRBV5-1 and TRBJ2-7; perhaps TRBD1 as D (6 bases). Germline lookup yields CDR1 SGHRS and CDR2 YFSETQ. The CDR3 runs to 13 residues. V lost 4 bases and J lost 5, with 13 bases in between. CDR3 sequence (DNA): TGCGCCAGCAGCCTTACAGGGATCCACGAGCAGTACGTC. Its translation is CASSLTGIHEQYV.

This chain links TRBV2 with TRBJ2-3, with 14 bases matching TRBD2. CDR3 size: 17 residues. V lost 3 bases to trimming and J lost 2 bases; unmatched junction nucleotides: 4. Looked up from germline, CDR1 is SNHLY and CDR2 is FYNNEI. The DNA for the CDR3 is TGTGCCAGCAGTGAGGGACTAGCGGGGGACCCCACAGATACGCAGTATTTT. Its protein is CASSEGLAGDPTDTQYF. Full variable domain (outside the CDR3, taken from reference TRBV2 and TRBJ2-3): EPEVTQTPSHQVTQMGQEVILRCVPISNHLYFYWYRQILGQKVEFLVSFYNNEISEKSEIFDDQFSVERPDGSNFTLKIRSTKLEDSAMYFCASSEGLAGDPTDTQYFGPGTRLTVL.

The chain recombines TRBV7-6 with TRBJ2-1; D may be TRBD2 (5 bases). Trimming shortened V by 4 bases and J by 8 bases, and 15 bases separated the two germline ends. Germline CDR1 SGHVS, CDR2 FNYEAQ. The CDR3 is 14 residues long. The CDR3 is CASSSSGLGDEQFF. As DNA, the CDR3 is TGTGCCAGCAGCTCCTCAGGACTGGGCGATGAGCAGTTCTTC.

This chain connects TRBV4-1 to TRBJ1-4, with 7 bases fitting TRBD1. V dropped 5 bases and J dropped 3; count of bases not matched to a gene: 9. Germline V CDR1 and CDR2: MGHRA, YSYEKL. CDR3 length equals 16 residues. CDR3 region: CASSSPRQGANEKLFF. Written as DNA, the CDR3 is TGCGCCAGCAGCTCGCCTCGGCAGGGGGCTAATGAAAAACTGTTTTTT.

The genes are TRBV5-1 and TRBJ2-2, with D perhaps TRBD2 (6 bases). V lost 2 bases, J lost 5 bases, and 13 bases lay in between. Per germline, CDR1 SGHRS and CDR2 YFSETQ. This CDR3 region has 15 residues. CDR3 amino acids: CASSFDGGWTGELFF. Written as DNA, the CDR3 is TGCGCCAGCAGCTTTGATGGAGGGTGGACCGGGGAGCTGTTTTTT.

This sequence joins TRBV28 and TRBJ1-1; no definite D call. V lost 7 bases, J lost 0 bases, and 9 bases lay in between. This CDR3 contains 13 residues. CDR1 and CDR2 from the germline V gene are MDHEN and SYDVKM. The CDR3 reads CASKRWVNTEAFF. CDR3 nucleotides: TGTGCCAGCAAAAGATGGGTGAACACTGAAGCTTTCTTT.

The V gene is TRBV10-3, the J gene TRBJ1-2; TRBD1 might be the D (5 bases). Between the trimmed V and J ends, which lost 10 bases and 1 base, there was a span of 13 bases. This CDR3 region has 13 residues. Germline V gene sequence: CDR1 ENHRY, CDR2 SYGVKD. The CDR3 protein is CATPRGDNYGYTF. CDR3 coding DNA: TGTGCCACCCCTCGGGGGGATAACTATGGCTACACCTTC.

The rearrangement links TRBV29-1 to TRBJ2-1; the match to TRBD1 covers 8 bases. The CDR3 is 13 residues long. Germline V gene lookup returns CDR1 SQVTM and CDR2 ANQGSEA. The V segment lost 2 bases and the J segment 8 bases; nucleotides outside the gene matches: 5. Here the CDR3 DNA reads TGCAGCGTTGAACAGGGGGCTAGTTATGAGCAGTTCTTC. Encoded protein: CSVEQGASYEQFF.

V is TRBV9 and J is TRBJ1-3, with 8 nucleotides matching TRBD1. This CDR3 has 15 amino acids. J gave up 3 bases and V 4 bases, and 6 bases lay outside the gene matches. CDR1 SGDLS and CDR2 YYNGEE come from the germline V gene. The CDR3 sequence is CASSKGTGYGNTIYF. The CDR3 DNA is TGTGCCAGCAGCAAAGGGACAGGCTATGGAAACACCATATATTTT.

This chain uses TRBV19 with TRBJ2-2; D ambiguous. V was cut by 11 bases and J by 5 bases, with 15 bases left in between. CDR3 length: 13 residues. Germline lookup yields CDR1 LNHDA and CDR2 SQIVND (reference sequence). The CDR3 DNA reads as TGTGCCCTCTACTCTAGGGAAACCGGGGAGCTGTTTTTT. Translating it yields CALYSRETGELFF.

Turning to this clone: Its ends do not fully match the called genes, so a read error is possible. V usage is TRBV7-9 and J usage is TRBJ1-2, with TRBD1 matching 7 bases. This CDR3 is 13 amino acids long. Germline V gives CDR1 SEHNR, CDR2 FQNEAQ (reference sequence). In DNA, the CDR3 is TGTGCCGGCAGCTTGGGGACAGACTATGGCTACACCTTC. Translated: CAGSLGTDYGYTF.